This T cell receptor (beta chain) was retrieved from a study of PD-1 blockade in classical Hodgkin lymphoma. Study-wide results and limits: At baseline, newly diagnosed patients reportedly showed less TCR diversity than healthy donors. Nothing has yet pinned down what causes the repertoire differences, possibly disease activity or prior therapy.

TCRdb's table, derived via immunoSEQ multiplex PCR, lists solely in-frame clones and lacks some. The table lists tens of thousands of clones, 85% to 95% of them singletons, with roughly 2.6% in the top ten. CDR1 and CDR2 from the germline V gene are SGDLS and YYNGEE. V lost 3 bases to trimming and J lost 6 bases, with 12 bases between them. The length of the CDR3 is 14 residues. With respect to this clone: Its antigen is unknown.

Time point defined: newly diagnosed, previously untreated cHL patient sample. The authors compared against newly diagnosed, untreated classical Hodgkin lymphoma PBMCs. The chain recombines TRBV9 with TRBJ2-2; D may be TRBD1 or TRBD2 (6 bases each). The sample comprised peripheral blood mononuclear cells (PBMCs). The origin of this receptor is a human donor with classical Hodgkin lymphoma. CDR3 nucleotides: TGTGCCAGCAGCGAGGGGGGTTTCCCCGGGGAGCTGTTTTTT. Translation gives CASSEGGFPGELFF. Full variable domain (outside the CDR3, taken from reference TRBV9 and TRBJ2-2): DSGVTQTPKHLITATGQRVTLRCSPRSGDLSVYWYQQSLDQGLQFLIQYYNGEERAKGNILERFSAQQFPDLHSELNLSSLELGDSALYFCASSEGGFPGELFFGEGSRLTVL.